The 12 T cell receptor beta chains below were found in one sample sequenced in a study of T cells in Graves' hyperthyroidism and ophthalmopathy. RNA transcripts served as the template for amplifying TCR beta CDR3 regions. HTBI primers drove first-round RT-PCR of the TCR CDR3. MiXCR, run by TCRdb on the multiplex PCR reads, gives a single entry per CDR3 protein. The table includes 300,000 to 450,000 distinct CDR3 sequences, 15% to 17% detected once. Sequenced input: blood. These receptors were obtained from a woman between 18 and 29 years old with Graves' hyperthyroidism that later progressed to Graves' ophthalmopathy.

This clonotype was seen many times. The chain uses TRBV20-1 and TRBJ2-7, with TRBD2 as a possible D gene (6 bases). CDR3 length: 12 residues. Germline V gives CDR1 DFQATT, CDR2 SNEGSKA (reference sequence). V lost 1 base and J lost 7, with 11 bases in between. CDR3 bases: TGCAGTGCTAGAGGACTAGTTGGTGAGCAGTACTTC. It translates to CSARGLVGEQYF.

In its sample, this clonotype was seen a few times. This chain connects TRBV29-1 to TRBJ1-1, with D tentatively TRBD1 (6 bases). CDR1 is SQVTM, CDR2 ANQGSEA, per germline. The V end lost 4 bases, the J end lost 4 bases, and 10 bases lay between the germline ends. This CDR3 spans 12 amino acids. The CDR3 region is CSVVDRITEAFF. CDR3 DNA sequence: TGCAGCGTTGTAGACAGGATCACTGAAGCTTTCTTT.

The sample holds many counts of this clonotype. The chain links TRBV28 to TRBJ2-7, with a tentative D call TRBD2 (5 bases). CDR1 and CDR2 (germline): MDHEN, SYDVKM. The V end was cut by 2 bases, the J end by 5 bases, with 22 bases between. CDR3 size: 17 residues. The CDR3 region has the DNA TGTGCCAGCAGTTTAGGGGTTGGTGGGCCCTGGGAGAACGAGCAGTACTTC. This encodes CASSLGVGGPWENEQYF.

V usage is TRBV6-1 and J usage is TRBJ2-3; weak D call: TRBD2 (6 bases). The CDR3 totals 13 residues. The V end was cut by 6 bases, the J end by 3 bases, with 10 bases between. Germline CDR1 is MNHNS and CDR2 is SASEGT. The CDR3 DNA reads TGTGCCAGCAGCACGACTAGGACAGATACGCAGTATTTT. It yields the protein CASSTTRTDTQYF.

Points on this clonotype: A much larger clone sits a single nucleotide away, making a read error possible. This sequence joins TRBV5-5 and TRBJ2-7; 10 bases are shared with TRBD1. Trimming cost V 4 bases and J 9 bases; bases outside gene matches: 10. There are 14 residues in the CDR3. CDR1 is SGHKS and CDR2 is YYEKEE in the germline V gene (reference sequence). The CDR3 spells CASSARTGGSGQYF. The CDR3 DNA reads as TGTGCCAGCAGCGCCCGGACAGGGGGGTCCGGGCAGTACTTC.

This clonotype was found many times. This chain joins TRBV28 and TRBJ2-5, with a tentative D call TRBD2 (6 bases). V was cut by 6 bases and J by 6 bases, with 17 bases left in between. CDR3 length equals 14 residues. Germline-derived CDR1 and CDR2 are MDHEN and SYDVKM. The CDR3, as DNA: TGTGCCAGCAGCCGCTCTAGCGCCCCAAAGACCCAGTACTTC. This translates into CASSRSSAPKTQYF.

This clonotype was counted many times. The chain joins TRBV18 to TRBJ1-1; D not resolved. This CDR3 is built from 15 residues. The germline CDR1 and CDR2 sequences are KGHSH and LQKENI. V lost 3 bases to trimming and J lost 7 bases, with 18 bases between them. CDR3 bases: TGTGCCAGCTCACCCATGTCCGGACTTATGATTGAAGCTTTCTTT. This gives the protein CASSPMSGLMIEAFF.

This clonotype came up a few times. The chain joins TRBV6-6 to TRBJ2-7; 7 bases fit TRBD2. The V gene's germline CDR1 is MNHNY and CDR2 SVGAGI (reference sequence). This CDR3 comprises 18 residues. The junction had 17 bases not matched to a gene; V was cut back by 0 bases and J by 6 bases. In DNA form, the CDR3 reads TGTGCCAGCAGTTACTCGGAGTTGGCGGGAGCTTTATTTGGCGAGCAGTACTTC. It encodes CASSYSELAGALFGEQYF.

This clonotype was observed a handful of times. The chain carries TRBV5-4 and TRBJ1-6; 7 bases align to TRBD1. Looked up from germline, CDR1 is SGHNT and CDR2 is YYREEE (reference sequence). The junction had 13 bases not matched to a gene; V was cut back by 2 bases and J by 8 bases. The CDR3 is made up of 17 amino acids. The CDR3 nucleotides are TGTGCCAGCAGCTTTTTTTTCAAACAGGGGCAGGATTCACCCCTCCACTTT. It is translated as CASSFFFKQGQDSPLHF.

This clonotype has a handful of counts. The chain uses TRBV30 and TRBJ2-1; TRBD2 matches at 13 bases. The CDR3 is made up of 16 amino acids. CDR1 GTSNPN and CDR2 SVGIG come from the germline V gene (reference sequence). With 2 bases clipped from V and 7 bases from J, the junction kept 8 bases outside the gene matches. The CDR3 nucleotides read TGTGCCTGGAGTACTGGACTAGCGGGAGTTGGGAATGAGCAGTTCTTC. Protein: CAWSTGLAGVGNEQFF. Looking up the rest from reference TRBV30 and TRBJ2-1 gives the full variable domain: SQTIHQWPATLVQPVGSPLSLECTVEGTSNPNLYWYRQAAGRGLQLLFYSVGIGQISSEVPQNLSASRPQDRQFILSSKKLLLSDSGFYLCAWSTGLAGVGNEQFFGPGTRLTVL.

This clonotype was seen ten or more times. The DNA of the CDR3 is TGTGCCTGGCAATTAATGGTGAACACTGAAGCTTTCTTT. This sequence encodes CAWQLMVNTEAFF. The chain recombines TRBV30 with TRBJ1-1; no reliable D call. V lost 5 bases to trimming and J lost 0 bases, with 10 bases between them. The length of the CDR3 is 13 residues. Germline CDR1 and CDR2: GTSNPN and SVGIG (reference sequence).

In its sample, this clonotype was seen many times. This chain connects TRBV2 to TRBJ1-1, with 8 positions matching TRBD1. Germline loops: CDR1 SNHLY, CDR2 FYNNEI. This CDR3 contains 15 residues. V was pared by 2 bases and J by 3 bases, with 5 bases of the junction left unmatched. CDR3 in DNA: TGTGCCAGCAGTGAACTTAGGACAGGGTACACTGAAGCTTTCTTT. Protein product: CASSELRTGYTEAFF.